This T cell receptor (beta chain) comes out of a study of T cells in Graves' hyperthyroidism and ophthalmopathy. Patients aged 18 to 65 had newly diagnosed hyperthyroidism lasting under 2 months. Amplification targeted TCR beta CDR3 regions from RNA transcripts. The HTBI primer set was used in a first-round RT-PCR of the TCR CDR3. Each CDR3 protein gets one entry after TCRdb re-called the multiplex PCR reads with MiXCR. The data show around 200,000 distinct CDR3 sequences, around 16% seen once. Worth noting for this clonotype: The target antigen is unknown.

This CDR3 has 13 residues. Trimming shortened V by 3 bases and J by 5 bases, and 10 bases separated the two germline ends. General study points: Expanded thyroid clonotypes (above 0.001) were mostly also found in blood.

The chain employs TRBV12-3 or TRBV12-4 and TRBJ2-5, with D hard to call. The sequencing sample was made of blood. This TCR was recovered from a man aged 35 to 55 with Graves' hyperthyroidism. The DNA of the CDR3 is TGTGCCAGCAGTTTCTTCCCCGAGGAGACCCAGTACTTC. Translated: CASSFFPEETQYF.